The source of this T cell receptor beta chain is a study of graft-versus-host responses after intestinal transplantation. Study-level background: Recipients underwent multivisceral, liver-intestinal, or isolated intestinal transplants. The recipients all started with anti-thymocyte globulin induction and then took tacrolimus and steroids for around three years. Findings of the study overall: Individuals carrying graft-donor T cell macrochimerism showed high graft-versus-host to host-versus-graft clonal ratios in allografts. Among recipient marrow samples, GvH clones were found; some appeared first in ileum or blood.

Some clones are missing from TCRdb's copy, which holds only in-frame ones; the method was immunoSEQ multiplex PCR. Of 40,000 or so clones listed, about 90% are singletons. About this clone: Its matching antigen is unknown.

The trim removed 5 bases at V and 3 bases at J, leaving 5 bases unmatched. The CDR3 contains 15 residues. Germline CDR1 is MDHEN and CDR2 is SYDVKM. Lymphocytes (intraepithelial and lamina propria) were released by processing the graft tissue. The sample here was ileum tissue, taken around 190 days after intestinal transplant. The V gene is TRBV28, the J gene TRBJ1-1; 11 nucleotides match TRBD1. The receptor was derived from a human patient who received an intestinal transplant, so some T cells may come from the graft donor. The CDR3 nucleotides read TGTGCCAGCAGTCCTGGGGACAGGGGGTACACTGAAGCTTTCTTT. Translation: CASSPGDRGYTEAFF.